The rows below give T cell receptor beta chains drawn from one sample of a study of blood T cell repertoires in COVID-19. The data were produced by immunoSEQ multiplex PCR, yet TCRdb's version contains in-frame clones alone and is incomplete. Of 40,000 to 55,000 clones listed, 80% to 90% are singletons. The sample comprised peripheral blood. Source of these receptors: a human donor in a cohort sampled during active COVID-19. CDR3s include the opening cysteine and the closing phenylalanine or tryptophan. Expanded clones get a size class; other rows say once, few or many, or leave the size out.

CDR3 protein: CASSRTVKETQYF
V gene: TRBV18
J gene: TRBJ2-5
clone size: -

CDR3 protein: CASSSGLAGVFQQFF
V gene: TRBV11-2
J gene: TRBJ2-1
clone size: -

CDR3 protein: CASSYGDRGDTEAFF
V gene: TRBV6-5
J gene: TRBJ1-1
clone size: -

CDR3 protein: CASSQEPGNYGYTF
V gene: TRBV4-1
J gene: TRBJ1-2
clone size: once

CDR3 protein: CASSPGHQTSGNTIYF
V gene: TRBV6-2/TRBV6-3
J gene: TRBJ1-3
clone size: once

CDR3 protein: CASSLTGYEQYF
V gene: TRBV5-1
J gene: TRBJ2-7
clone size: -

CDR3 protein: CSAETTDTQYF
V gene: TRBV20-1
J gene: TRBJ2-3
clone size: -

CDR3 protein: CATSDPLLISDTSTDTQYF
V gene: TRBV24-1
J gene: TRBJ2-3
clone size: -

CDR3 protein: CASSSFGAAGEETQYF
V gene: TRBV7-9
J gene: TRBJ2-5
clone size: -

CDR3 protein: CASSEIDYEQYF
V gene: TRBV25-1
J gene: TRBJ2-7
clone size: -

CDR3 protein: CASSFTDRVTTEAFF
V gene: TRBV4-1
J gene: TRBJ1-1
clone size: once

CDR3 protein: CASRFRGNYGYTF
V gene: TRBV19
J gene: TRBJ1-2
clone size: once

CDR3 protein: CASSSHPGQFSYEQYF
V gene: TRBV27
J gene: TRBJ2-7
clone size: -

CDR3 protein: CSASASYASTDTQYF
V gene: TRBV20-1
J gene: TRBJ2-3
clone size: -

CDR3 protein: CASRGLAEAFF
V gene: TRBV25-1
J gene: TRBJ1-1
clone size: -

CDR3 protein: CASSFRGGQANTEAFF
V gene: TRBV5-1
J gene: TRBJ1-1
clone size: -

CDR3 protein: CASSPQGTSKNPYEQYF
V gene: TRBV6-4
J gene: TRBJ2-7
clone size: -

CDR3 protein: CASSPTMHSFTGELFF
V gene: TRBV18
J gene: TRBJ2-2
clone size: -

CDR3 protein: CASKPTNTGELFF
V gene: TRBV27
J gene: TRBJ2-2
clone size: once

CDR3 protein: CASSPTGNTGELFF
V gene: TRBV3-1/TRBV3-2
J gene: TRBJ2-2
clone size: -

CDR3 protein: CASTRTGGREKLFF
V gene: TRBV28
J gene: TRBJ1-4
clone size: -

CDR3 protein: CSASYGDYGYTF
V gene: TRBV20-1
J gene: TRBJ1-2
clone size: -

CDR3 protein: CATAGGAATNEKLFF
V gene: TRBV27
J gene: TRBJ1-4
clone size: -

CDR3 protein: CASSPDRGLTDTQYF
V gene: TRBV7-2
J gene: TRBJ2-3
clone size: -

CDR3 protein: CASSMQTGQGETQYF
V gene: TRBV7-6
J gene: TRBJ2-5
clone size: -

CDR3 protein: CASSKWSSRTGLFNYGYTF
V gene: TRBV19
J gene: TRBJ1-2
clone size: -

CDR3 protein: CATSRDGGFGTGELFF
V gene: TRBV15
J gene: TRBJ2-2
clone size: -

CDR3 protein: CASSQEVGQWNTEAFF
V gene: TRBV4-3
J gene: TRBJ1-1
clone size: -

CDR3 protein: CASSYLLAFGSLGGNSPLHF
V gene: TRBV11-3
J gene: TRBJ1-6
clone size: -

CDR3 protein: CASSLQGVTEAFF
V gene: TRBV7-2
J gene: TRBJ1-1
clone size: -

CDR3 protein: CASSPVGGIVSEQYF
V gene: TRBV7-6
J gene: TRBJ2-7
clone size: -

CDR3 protein: CASSVGGRAGGDTQYF
V gene: TRBV9
J gene: TRBJ2-3
clone size: -

CDR3 protein: CAISEFPTGQGITEAFF
V gene: TRBV10-3
J gene: TRBJ1-1
clone size: -

CDR3 protein: CATSDRLAGGTANEQFF
V gene: TRBV24-1
J gene: TRBJ2-1
clone size: -

CDR3 protein: CASSPLREAWNEQFF
V gene: TRBV18
J gene: TRBJ2-1
clone size: -

CDR3 protein: CASSLARNPPGTSPTETQYF
V gene: TRBV5-1
J gene: TRBJ2-5
clone size: once

CDR3 protein: CASSPTGATEAFF
V gene: TRBV4-1
J gene: TRBJ1-1
clone size: -

CDR3 protein: CASSDGTVEAFF
V gene: TRBV10-1
J gene: TRBJ1-1
clone size: -

CDR3 protein: CATAKTGQGPYEQYF
V gene: TRBV6-5
J gene: TRBJ2-7
clone size: -

CDR3 protein: CASSSTGGIATGELFF
V gene: TRBV7-2
J gene: TRBJ2-2
clone size: once

CDR3 protein: CASSPSFGGGRTDTQYF
V gene: TRBV7-8
J gene: TRBJ2-3
clone size: -

CDR3 protein: CASSSQGMDTGELFF
V gene: TRBV4-2
J gene: TRBJ2-2
clone size: few

CDR3 protein: CASSLGEQRSYEQYF
V gene: TRBV5-4
J gene: TRBJ2-7
clone size: -

CDR3 protein: CASSRGQGSLDTEAFF
V gene: TRBV9
J gene: TRBJ1-1
clone size: -

CDR3 protein: CASSYSHEQFF
V gene: TRBV6-2/TRBV6-3
J gene: TRBJ2-1
clone size: -